The 20 T cell receptor beta chains below were found in one sample sequenced in a study of PD-L1 blockade in urothelial cancer. Stated time point: pretreatment peripheral blood. Generated by immunoSEQ multiplex PCR, the TCRdb table keeps only in-frame clones and is missing some. This sample has just over 50,000 clones, with roughly 75% found just once. The specimen comprised PBMCs, sampled around atezolizumab (anti-PD-L1) treatment. Every receptor here comes from a man in his 70s with urothelial cancer.

V gene TRBV18 combines with J gene TRBJ1-1, with 12 bases aligning to TRBD1. Germline lookup yields CDR1 KGHSH and CDR2 LQKENI. The CDR3 totals 16 residues. V gave up 1 base and J gave up 5 bases; unmatched junction bases: 5. As DNA, the CDR3 is TGTGCCAGCTCACCACAGGGGACAGGGGGCTATACTGAAGCTTTCTTT. Residues: CASSPQGTGGYTEAFF.

This clone was detected only once. The chain uses TRBV18 and TRBJ1-2; 11 nucleotides align to TRBD1. V shed 2 bases, J shed 5 bases, and the junction held 7 bases outside the gene matches. This CDR3 contains 16 residues. Germline values: CDR1 KGHSH, CDR2 LQKENI. CDR3 region: CASSPYGTGGSYGYTF. CDR3 sequence (DNA): TGTGCCAGCTCACCATACGGGACAGGGGGAAGTTATGGCTACACCTTC. Drawing the rest from reference TRBV18 and TRBJ1-2, the complete variable domain is NAGVMQNPRHLVRRRGQEARLRCSPMKGHSHVYWYRQLPEEGLKFMVYLQKENIIDESGMPKERFSAEFPKEGPSILRIQQVVRGDSAAYFCASSPYGTGGSYGYTFGSGTRLTVV.

The V and J genes are TRBV18 and TRBJ2-7; D might be TRBD1 (5 bases). Trimming stripped 2 bases from V and 6 bases from J, with 14 bases between. The CDR3 contains 14 residues. CDR1 and CDR2 from the germline V gene are KGHSH and LQKENI. The CDR3 DNA sequence: TGTGCCAGCTCACCAGAAAGGGGCAGGGCCGAGCAGTACTTC. Translating it yields CASSPERGRAEQYF.

This clone was seen more than once but under ten times. The chain is built from TRBV28 and TRBJ2-2; the match to TRBD2 covers 11 bases. The V gene end was trimmed by 2 bases and the J gene end by 4 bases; junction bases not matched to a gene: 9. CDR3 size: 18 residues. Germline-derived CDR1 and CDR2 are MDHEN and SYDVKM. The CDR3 sequence is CASSLGTSGRGGTGELFF. CDR3 bases: TGTGCCAGCAGTTTAGGGACTAGCGGCAGAGGTGGCACCGGGGAGCTGTTTTTT.

This clone was seen only a few times. V usage is TRBV10-3 and J usage is TRBJ2-1; 7 nucleotides agree with TRBD2. Germline assignment: CDR1 ENHRY and CDR2 SYGVKD. The CDR3 is 13 amino acids. The V gene end was trimmed by 2 bases and the J gene end by 8 bases; junction bases not matched to a gene: 3. The CDR3 DNA follows: TGTGCCATCAGTGAGAATGGGGGGGATGAGCAGTTCTTC. It encodes CAISENGGDEQFF.

This CDR3 is CASSLRQGLGQETQYF. The CDR3 DNA reads as TGTGCCAGCAGCTTACGACAGGGATTAGGGCAAGAGACCCAGTACTTC. The chain links TRBV7-2 to TRBJ2-5, with 7 bases identical to TRBD1. In germline, CDR1 is SGHTA, CDR2 FQGNSA. The V gene end was trimmed by 2 bases and the J gene end by 2 bases; junction bases not matched to a gene: 8. This CDR3 is 16 amino acids long.

V gene TRBV10-3 combines with J gene TRBJ1-3; 8 positions agree with TRBD1. V shed 7 bases and J 8 bases; nucleotides not matched to a gene: 13. In germline, CDR1 is ENHRY, CDR2 SYGVKD. CDR3 length: 15 residues. CDR3 coding DNA: TGTGCCATCACCCTGGGACAGGCCCAAGGGGACACCATATATTTT. Encoded protein: CAITLGQAQGDTIYF.

J is TRBJ2-7 and V is TRBV28, with D uncertain. Germline loops: CDR1 MDHEN, CDR2 SYDVKM. V lost 5 bases and J lost 0, with 17 bases in between. CDR3 length: 16 residues. The CDR3 DNA reads as TGTGCCAGCAGTCGCCTCGCGCCAGGAACCTCCTACGAGCAGTACTTC. This encodes CASSRLAPGTSYEQYF.

The J gene is TRBJ2-5, the V gene TRBV7-9; D unresolved. V was shortened by 5 bases and J by 3 bases, with 7 bases between the two germline ends. CDR3 length equals 12 residues. Germline CDR1 and CDR2: SEHNR and FQNEAQ (reference sequence). The CDR3 DNA reads as TGTGCCAGCAGCGCTCTAAAAGAGACCCAGTACTTC. Encoded protein: CASSALKETQYF.

The chain employs TRBV27 and TRBJ1-1; 7 bases are a match to TRBD1. Germline lookup yields CDR1 MNHEY and CDR2 SMNVEV (reference sequence). This CDR3 has 15 amino acids. With 5 bases clipped from V and 5 bases from J, the junction kept 11 bases outside the gene matches. CDR3 region: CASSPGTVSGTEAFF. In DNA form, the CDR3 reads TGTGCCAGCAGTCCTGGGACAGTTAGTGGGACTGAAGCTTTCTTT.

This chain uses TRBV19 with TRBJ2-5; D gene ambiguous. CDR1 and CDR2 from the germline V gene are LNHDA and SQIVND (reference sequence). V dropped 6 bases and J dropped 5 bases, with 22 bases sitting between them. The CDR3 covers 16 residues. CDR3 loop: CASRRRHFAPGETQYF. In DNA, the CDR3 is TGTGCCAGTAGACGTCGACATTTCGCCCCTGGGGAGACCCAGTACTTC.

The chain links TRBV9 to TRBJ2-3; 7 nucleotides align to TRBD2. The V and J ends lost 3 bases and 3 bases, in that order; junction bases with no gene match: 4. The CDR3 consists of 14 residues. Looked up from germline, CDR1 is SGDLS and CDR2 is YYNGEE. The CDR3, as DNA: TGTGCCAGCAGCGGGGTGGGGGGGACAGATACGCAGTATTTT. Translation: CASSGVGGTDTQYF.

The sample holds a few counts of this clone. The chain combines TRBV6-6 with TRBJ2-4; D is possibly TRBD2 (5 bases). Trimming took 7 bases from V and 8 from J, leaving 18 bases between them. From germline, CDR1 is MNHNY and CDR2 SVGAGI (reference sequence). The CDR3 sequence is 14 residues long. In DNA, the CDR3 is TGTGCCAGCACCCAAGGGTTGGCCGGGGACATTCAGTACTTC. It yields the protein CASTQGLAGDIQYF.

This clone has just a few counts. The chain is built from TRBV11-3 and TRBJ2-3; D remains ambiguous. The CDR3 has 13 amino acids. The V and J ends lost 4 bases and 1 base respectively, with 6 bases between them. Germline loops: CDR1 SGHNT, CDR2 YENEEA. The CDR3 sequence is CASSSRRTDTQYF. CDR3 bases: TGTGCCAGCAGCTCCAGGCGCACAGATACGCAGTATTTT.

This chain uses TRBV10-1 with TRBJ2-7; TRBD1 matches 10 bases. The CDR3 covers 17 residues. CDR1 is WNHNN and CDR2 is SYGVQD in the germline V gene (reference sequence). V gave up 0 bases and J gave up 4 bases; unmatched junction bases: 9. CDR3 in amino acids: CASSESSDRGLSYEQYF. CDR3 in DNA: TGCGCCAGCAGTGAGTCGAGTGACAGGGGGCTCTCTTACGAGCAGTACTTC.

V gene TRBV19 combines with J gene TRBJ2-3; TRBD1 agrees at 9 bases. The germline gives CDR1 LNHDA, CDR2 SQIVND (reference sequence). The CDR3 runs to 15 residues. Trimming at V came to 6 bases and at J to 5 bases, leaving 9 bases not matched to a gene. The CDR3 sequence: CASSPGTGTGDTQYF. DNA for the CDR3: TGTGCCAGTAGCCCAGGGACAGGGACGGGAGATACGCAGTATTTT. The full variable domain, its missing parts supplied by reference TRBV19 and TRBJ2-3, is DGGITQSPKYLFRKEGQNVTLSCEQNLNHDAMYWYRQDPGQGLRLIYYSQIVNDFQKGDIAEGYSVSREKKESFPLTVTSAQKNPTAFYLCASSPGTGTGDTQYFGPGTRLTVL.

The V and J genes are TRBV11-3 and TRBJ2-1; TRBD2 agrees at 8 bases. V shed 0 bases, J shed 2 bases, and the junction held 3 bases outside the gene matches. The CDR3 extends over 16 amino acids. Per germline, CDR1 SGHNT and CDR2 YENEEA. As DNA, the CDR3 is TGTGCCAGCAGCTTAGAGGGTAGCGGGGCCTACAATGAGCAGTTCTTC. Residues: CASSLEGSGAYNEQFF.

This rearrangement joins TRBV5-1 to TRBJ1-5; TRBD1 is a possible D gene (5 bases). Germline V CDR1 and CDR2: SGHRS, YFSETQ. The V end was cut by 3 bases, the J end by 5 bases, with 12 bases between. CDR3 size: 14 residues. CDR3 protein: CASSWGGVDQPQHF. The CDR3 nucleotides are TGCGCCAGCAGCTGGGGGGGGGTAGATCAGCCCCAGCATTTT.

The V gene is TRBV18, the J gene TRBJ2-7, with 8 bases fitting TRBD2. After removal of 5 bases from V and 4 bases from J, the junction contained 13 bases not matched to a gene. The CDR3 is 16 residues long. Per germline, CDR1 KGHSH and CDR2 LQKENI. The CDR3 DNA reads TGTGCCAGCTCAAGGGGGAGTAGCGGGACGGGTTACGAGCAGTACTTC. Amino acid sequence: CASSRGSSGTGYEQYF. Combining the CDR3 with reference TRBV18 and TRBJ2-7 gives the whole variable domain NAGVMQNPRHLVRRRGQEARLRCSPMKGHSHVYWYRQLPEEGLKFMVYLQKENIIDESGMPKERFSAEFPKEGPSILRIQQVVRGDSAAYFCASSRGSSGTGYEQYFGPGTRLTVT.

This clone was seen just once. The rearrangement uses TRBV5-4 and TRBJ2-1, with 10 bases aligning to TRBD2. The CDR3 contains 16 residues. V lost 4 bases and J lost 7; bases outside the gene matches: 11. Germline CDR1 reads SGHNT; CDR2 reads YYREEE (reference sequence). CDR3 in amino acids: CASSAPSGSIRNEQFF. The CDR3 DNA reads TGTGCCAGCAGCGCACCTAGCGGGAGTATAAGAAATGAGCAGTTCTTC.